A selection of T cell receptor beta chains follows, all from one sample in a study of blood T cell repertoires in COVID-19. Method: immunoSEQ multiplex PCR; TCRdb's copy keeps in-frame clones and lacks some. The data hold about 210,000 clones, with around 80% observed a single time. The sample taken for sequencing was peripheral blood. The origin of the receptors is a woman aged 50 to 65 with acute or convalescent COVID-19. Each CDR3 is given with its conserved first and last residue. Each record gives: V gene, J gene, clone size, D gene, CDR3 DNA, CDR3 protein. A D gene is named only where the DNA matches it firmly. Clone size is shown for a subset of rows, as once, few, many or a class of expanded clone.

TRBV13	TRBJ2-3	NA	TRBD2	TGTGCCAGCAGCCTTGGTAGCGGGAGGGCCCTCGATACGCAGTATTTT	CASSLGSGRALDTQYF
TRBV27	TRBJ2-7	NA	TRBD1	TGTGCCAGCAGCTATGCCGGGACAGGATACTACGAGCAGTACTTC	CASSYAGTGYYEQYF
TRBV7-2	TRBJ1-3	NA	NA	TGTGCCAGCAGCTTAGGCGGTGCCTCTGGAAACACCATATATTTT	CASSLGGASGNTIYF
TRBV25-1	TRBJ2-3	once	TRBD1	TGTGCCAGCAGTGAATGGGGACAGGGAGTTTTAGATACGCAGTATTTT	CASSEWGQGVLDTQYF
TRBV2	TRBJ2-5	NA	TRBD1	TGTGCCAGCAGTGAACACAGGGGGCAGGAGACCCAGTACTTC	CASSEHRGQETQYF
TRBV6-5	TRBJ2-1	NA	NA	TGTGCCAGCATTGCAGGGGCTGGAGATGAGCAGTTCTTC	CASIAGAGDEQFF
TRBV18	TRBJ2-7	few	TRBD2	TGTGCCAGCTCACAAAGACCCGGACTAGCGGGAGGGCTCCATCCCTACGAGCAGTACTTC	CASSQRPGLAGGLHPYEQYF
TRBV19	TRBJ2-7	NA	TRBD2	TGTGCCAGTATCGGCTGGGCCCGGAGAAAACTAGCGGGTGAGCAGTACTTC	CASIGWARRKLAGEQYF
TRBV27	TRBJ2-3	NA	NA	TGTGCCAGCAGTTATCGATCCCTAGTGGGAGATACGCAGTATTTT	CASSYRSLVGDTQYF
TRBV5-1	TRBJ2-3	NA	TRBD2	TGCGCCAGCAGCTTATCGGGACTAGCGGGAGACACGCAGTATTTT	CASSLSGLAGDTQYF
TRBV11-3	TRBJ1-1	NA	NA	TGTGCCAGCAGCTTAGGACTGGAGAACACTGAAGCTTTCTTT	CASSLGLENTEAFF
TRBV28	TRBJ2-1	NA	TRBD2	TGTGCCAGCCGCCCGGCGGGAGTCTACAATGAGCAGTTCTTC	CASRPAGVYNEQFF
TRBV5-4	TRBJ2-3	NA	NA	TGTGCCAGCAGCTTGGCACTTACCCCCGGCACAGATACGCAGTATTTT	CASSLALTPGTDTQYF
TRBV2	TRBJ2-1	once	NA	TGTGCCAGCAGGTTTCCGCCCCGGGGTGAGCAGTTCTTC	CASRFPPRGEQFF
TRBV5-6	TRBJ2-3	NA	NA	TGTGCCAGCAGCCCAACTAGCTCGGAGGGGGATACGCAGTATTTT	CASSPTSSEGDTQYF
TRBV27	TRBJ2-3	NA	NA	TGTGCCAGCGGATACACAGGGAAAGATACGCAGTATTTT	CASGYTGKDTQYF
TRBV5-6	TRBJ1-5	NA	NA	TGTGCCAGCAGCTCGGACAATTCGGGTAGGCCCCAGCATTTT	CASSSDNSGRPQHF
TRBV5-3	TRBJ1-3	NA	NA	TGTGCCACCCGCGAGGCGGCTGGAAACACCATATATTTT	CATREAAGNTIYF
TRBV5-1	TRBJ2-3	NA	TRBD2	TGCGCCAGCAGCTTAACAGCGGGGTTCACAGATACGCAGTATTTT	CASSLTAGFTDTQYF
TRBV25-1	TRBJ1-4	NA	NA	TGTGCCAGCAGTGAATACGGGACTAATGAAAAACTGTTTTTT	CASSEYGTNEKLFF
TRBV2	TRBJ2-1	NA	TRBD1	TGTGCCAGCAGAAAACAGGGGGCAGGGTTCAATGAGCAGTTCTTC	CASRKQGAGFNEQFF
TRBV6-5	TRBJ2-2	NA	NA	TGTGCCACCCGCCGGGAACTCGGAACCGGGGAGCTGTTTTTT	CATRRELGTGELFF
TRBV5-6	TRBJ2-7	few	NA	TGTGCCAGCAGCTCCTTCCGCGGCAGCTACGAGCAGTACTTC	CASSSFRGSYEQYF
TRBV12-3/TRBV12-4	TRBJ1-1	few	NA	TGTGCCAGCAACCTAGTAGGGAACACTGAAGCTTTCTTT	CASNLVGNTEAFF
TRBV28	TRBJ2-1	NA	TRBD2	TGTGCCAGCAGTTTTACGGCTAGCGGGGCAAATGAGCAGTTCTTC	CASSFTASGANEQFF
TRBV24-1	TRBJ1-5	NA	TRBD1	TGTGCCACCAGAGGACAGGGGGATCAGCCCCAGCATTTT	CATRGQGDQPQHF
TRBV27	TRBJ2-1	NA	NA	TGTGCCAGCAGTTTAATCGGGCTGTTAAGGAGGGATGAGCAGTTCTTC	CASSLIGLLRRDEQFF
TRBV5-1	TRBJ1-1	NA	NA	TGCGCCAGCAGCTTGGCCGTCAGGAACACTGAAGCTTTCTTT	CASSLAVRNTEAFF
TRBV7-3	TRBJ2-7	NA	TRBD2	TGTGCCAGCAGCAACGGGAGGGACAACGAGCAGTACTTC	CASSNGRDNEQYF
TRBV5-1	TRBJ2-1	NA	TRBD2	TGCGCCAGCAGCCATATAGCGGGAGGGTACAATGAGCAGTTCTTC	CASSHIAGGYNEQFF
TRBV5-1	TRBJ1-3	once	TRBD1	TGCGCCAGCAGCTTCCTGGGACAGGGCGGCTTGTCTGGAAACACCATATATTTT	CASSFLGQGGLSGNTIYF
TRBV7-6	TRBJ2-7	NA	TRBD2	TGTGCCAGCAGCTTGAATATAGCGGGACCTCGGGAGCAGTACTTC	CASSLNIAGPREQYF
TRBV2	TRBJ1-2	few	NA	TGTGCCAGCAGTGAATGGGGGGGCGATGGCTACACCTTC	CASSEWGGDGYTF
TRBV10-2	TRBJ2-1	NA	NA	TGCGCCAGCACCCGGGACTTTCAGGGTGAGCAGTTCTTC	CASTRDFQGEQFF
TRBV6-6	TRBJ2-3	NA	NA	TGTGCCAGCAAGGCGGGCCAAAGCACAGATACGCAGTATTTT	CASKAGQSTDTQYF
TRBV14	TRBJ1-1	NA	NA	TGTGCCAGCAGCCCCATACGCCCCACAGGGAGATCCACTGAAGCTTTCTTT	CASSPIRPTGRSTEAFF
TRBV18	TRBJ2-3	NA	TRBD2	TGTGCCAGCTCATCCAGACTAGCGGGAGGGCCTGGGGGCACAGATACGCAGTATTTT	CASSSRLAGGPGGTDTQYF
TRBV7-2	TRBJ1-6	many	TRBD1	TGTGCCACCCCGGGACAGGGCTATAATTCACCCCTCCACTTT	CATPGQGYNSPLHF
TRBV6-6	TRBJ2-1	once	TRBD1	TGTGCCAGCAGCACATCGCCGGGACAGGGGTGGAATGAGCAGTTCTTC	CASSTSPGQGWNEQFF
TRBV5-1	TRBJ2-2	NA	NA	TGCGCCAGCAGCATCCGGGGTTCCACCGGGGAGCTGTTTTTT	CASSIRGSTGELFF
TRBV11-2	TRBJ2-5	NA	TRBD1	TGTGCCAGCAGCCCGAGGACAGGGACGCGTAGTCAAGAGACCCAGTACTTC	CASSPRTGTRSQETQYF
TRBV28	TRBJ2-7	NA	TRBD1	TGTGCCAGCATTACGGGACAGGGGGCCTACGAGCAGTACTTC	CASITGQGAYEQYF
TRBV5-1	TRBJ2-7	NA	TRBD1	TGCGCCAGCAGCTTGGCCGCAGGACAGGGCTACGAGCAGTACTTC	CASSLAAGQGYEQYF
TRBV10-1	TRBJ2-7	NA	TRBD2	TGCGCCAGCAGTGAGTATTCGGCTAGCGGGGTGTACGAGCAGTACTTC	CASSEYSASGVYEQYF
TRBV3-1/TRBV3-2	TRBJ1-2	NA	NA	TGTGCCAGCAGCCAAGAGCAGGGTAGAGCGAATGGCTACACCTTC	CASSQEQGRANGYTF
TRBV5-1	TRBJ2-2	NA	TRBD1	TGCGCCAGCAGCAAGGGACAGGGGGACACCGGGGAGCTGTTTTTT	CASSKGQGDTGELFF